These 3 T cell receptor beta chains came from one sample sequenced in a study of memory CD8 T cells in hepatitis C reinfection. The protocol was immunoSEQ multiplex PCR, while the TCRdb copy is restricted to in-frame clones and leaves out a portion. The repertoire consists of 44,000 or so clones, with approximately 88% occurring once and the leading ten covering approximately 1.2%. Time point reported: peak reinfection, 3 to 8 weeks after reinfection detection. The sorted cells went straight to TCR sequencing with no prior in vitro expansion. The sequencing input was naive CD8+ T cells sorted from blood. These receptors were taken from a man aged 18 to 35 with hepatitis C virus infection.

The genes are TRBV19 and TRBJ2-7; TRBD2 agrees at 11 bases. Losses at the gene ends were 5 bases for V and 5 bases for J; bases not matched to a gene: 8. The CDR3 consists of 15 residues. Germline V gene lookup returns CDR1 LNHDA and CDR2 SQIVND (reference sequence). The CDR3: CASSVTSGSGDEQYF. In DNA, the CDR3 is TGTGCCAGTAGTGTAACTAGCGGGAGCGGAGACGAGCAGTACTTC.

The J gene is TRBJ2-7, the V gene TRBV2; 8 bases are a match to TRBD1. Germline V gene lookup returns CDR1 SNHLY and CDR2 FYNNEI. V trimming: 6 bases; J trimming: 6 bases; junction bases outside the gene matches: 4. The CDR3 is 12 amino acids. The CDR3 reads CASRDRGGEQYF. DNA of the CDR3: TGTGCCAGCAGAGACAGGGGCGGCGAGCAGTACTTC.

The chain combines TRBV27 with TRBJ2-7, with TRBD2 matching over 13 bases. The ends lost 6 bases at V and 0 bases at J; junction bases unmatched: 8. From germline, CDR1 is MNHEY and CDR2 SMNVEV (reference sequence). The CDR3 extends over 17 amino acids. CDR3 DNA: TGTGCCAGCAGCTCCGGACTAGCGGGAGTTCGCTCCTACGAGCAGTACTTC. It translates to CASSSGLAGVRSYEQYF.